This is a list of T cell receptor beta chains from one sample in a study of cytotoxic CD8 clonotypes in ibrutinib-treated CLL. Only in-frame clones appear in the TCRdb table, and some are missing; sequencing was by immunoSEQ multiplex PCR. The sample consists of about 68,000 clones, 68% of them appearing once. Sequenced here: PBMCs, sampled after 12 months of ibrutinib treatment. The source is a human donor with chronic lymphocytic leukemia. The CDR3 runs from the conserved cysteine through the conserved F or W.

J | V | CDR3
TRBJ2-3 | TRBV11-3 | CASRAGGSTDTQYF
TRBJ1-1 | TRBV4-1 | CASSHKDRGLSTEAFF
TRBJ2-7 | TRBV6-5 | CASSYSGPTLSYEQYF
TRBJ1-4 | TRBV5-1 | CASGKQGATNEKLFF
TRBJ1-4 | TRBV4-3 | CASSQDSGGGEKLFF
TRBJ1-2 | TRBV5-1 | CASSLGGQGPYNFGYTF
TRBJ2-7 | TRBV27 | CASSLSLQGYEQYF
TRBJ2-7 | TRBV19 | CASSIGQGNYEQYF
TRBJ2-7 | TRBV5-1 | CASSTGLAGGIPYEQYF
TRBJ2-7 | TRBV27 | CASSFTGTGGSSPLIEQYF
TRBJ1-6 | TRBV14 | CASSQESSRGQGQDISPLHF
TRBJ2-7 | TRBV6-5 | CASSYGPGIYEQYF
TRBJ2-1 | TRBV29-1 | CSVWGGRSDEQFF
TRBJ2-1 | TRBV10-3 | CAIGGGQGLSSSYNEQFF
TRBJ1-2 | TRBV19 | CASSIVGYGYTF
TRBJ1-1 | TRBV7-8 | CASSFSSPSRRTEAFF